One sample yielded the 19 T cell receptor beta chains listed below, sequenced in a study of cytomegalovirus exposure and HLA in healthy donors. The protocol was immunoSEQ multiplex PCR, while the TCRdb copy is restricted to in-frame clones and leaves out a portion. The table has 120,000 to 150,000 clones, approximately 90% seen once; the top ten hold 0.6% to 0.85%. Sequencing was performed on PBMCs. These receptors were obtained from a young man in good health and CMV-seronegative.

The CDR3 reads CASSGPGQGPYEQYF. CDR3 sequence (DNA): TGCGCCAGCAGCGGCCCAGGACAGGGACCCTACGAGCAGTACTTC. The chain links TRBV5-1 to TRBJ2-7; 8 bases align to TRBD1. The CDR3 has 15 amino acids. CDR1 and CDR2 from the germline V gene are SGHRS and YFSETQ. V was clipped by 4 bases and J by 2 bases; unmatched bases: 8.

This clone has more than one count but fewer than ten. The chain joins TRBV4-1 to TRBJ2-1; 10 bases map to TRBD2. CDR1 and CDR2 from the germline V gene are MGHRA and YSYEKL. The junction had 12 bases not matched to a gene; V was cut back by 3 bases and J by 7 bases. The CDR3 is 17 amino acids. The CDR3 is CASSHLPRASGGNEQFF. The CDR3 DNA sequence: TGCGCCAGCAGCCATCTCCCCAGGGCTAGCGGGGGAAATGAGCAGTTCTTC.

This clone showed up just once. The chain uses TRBV25-1 and TRBJ2-3, with 7 positions matching TRBD2. CDR1 and CDR2 (germline): MGHDK, SYGVNS. Losses at the gene ends were 1 base for V and 0 bases for J; bases not matched to a gene: 1. The CDR3 is 15 amino acids. In nucleotides, the CDR3 is TGTGCCAGCAGTGAATTTAGCGGGAGCACAGATACGCAGTATTTT. It codes for CASSEFSGSTDTQYF.

This chain joins TRBV29-1 and TRBJ1-1; D unclear. The CDR3 runs 11 residues. Germline V CDR1 and CDR2: SQVTM, ANQGSEA. V lost 6 bases and J 2 bases, leaving 7 bases between the germline ends. The CDR3 DNA is TGCAGCGTAGGAGATAACACTGAAGCTTTCTTT. This encodes CSVGDNTEAFF.

DNA of the CDR3: TGTGCCATCTCACGGACTAGCGGGAGGTCCGGTGAGCAGTTCTTC. The encoded protein is CAISRTSGRSGEQFF. This sequence joins TRBV7-2 and TRBJ2-1; 14 bases are shared with TRBD2. The germline V gene has CDR1 SGHTA and CDR2 FQGNSA. The length of the CDR3 is 15 residues. V gave up 10 bases and J gave up 9 bases; unmatched junction bases: 11. Complete variable domain (other parts from reference TRBV7-2 and TRBJ2-1): GAGVSQSPSNKVTEKGKDVELRCDPISGHTALYWYRQSLGQGLEFLIYFQGNSAPDKSGLPSDRFSAERTGGSVSTLTIQRTQQEDSAVYLCAISRTSGRSGEQFFGPGTRLTVL.

The genes are TRBV7-9 and TRBJ2-7; 10 bases agree with TRBD1. Germline V gene sequence: CDR1 SEHNR, CDR2 FQNEAQ (reference sequence). The CDR3 totals 14 residues. The V gene end was trimmed by 5 bases and the J gene end by 5 bases; junction bases not matched to a gene: 6. CDR3 coding DNA: TGTGCCAGCAGCCCCGGGGGGACAGGGGACGAGCAGTACGTC. Translated, it gives CASSPGGTGDEQYV.

The V call is TRBV7-2, the J call TRBJ2-3, with 8 bases that match TRBD2. V trimming: 5 bases; J trimming: 9 bases; junction bases outside the gene matches: 4. Germline V CDR1 and CDR2: SGHTA, FQGNSA. The CDR3 spans 12 residues. CDR3 DNA sequence: TGTGCCAGCAGCGATAGCGGGACGACGCAGTATTTT. Its protein is CASSDSGTTQYF. The full variable domain, with the rest looked up from reference TRBV7-2 and TRBJ2-3, is GAGVSQSPSNKVTEKGKDVELRCDPISGHTALYWYRQSLGQGLEFLIYFQGNSAPDKSGLPSDRFSAERTGGSVSTLTIQRTQQEDSAVYLCASSDSGTTQYFGPGTRLTVL.

The V gene is TRBV5-1, the J gene TRBJ2-7; 10 nucleotides line up with TRBD1. Germline values: CDR1 SGHRS, CDR2 YFSETQ. CDR3 length: 14 residues. The trim removed 3 bases at V and 2 bases at J, leaving 2 bases unmatched. CDR3 loop: CASSSGQGTYEQYF. As DNA, the CDR3 is TGCGCCAGCAGCTCGGGACAGGGGACCTACGAGCAGTACTTC.

This sequence joins TRBV7-9 and TRBJ2-5, with TRBD1 matching 8 bases. The CDR3 extends over 14 amino acids. Germline CDR1 reads SEHNR; CDR2 reads FQNEAQ (reference sequence). V was clipped by 10 bases and J by 4 bases; unmatched bases: 11. This chain's CDR3 is CAIPSGQVRETQYF. The CDR3 region has the DNA TGTGCCATCCCGTCGGGACAGGTACGAGAGACCCAGTACTTC. The complete variable domain, with remaining parts taken from reference TRBV7-9 and TRBJ2-5, reads DTGVSQNPRHKITKRGQNVTFRCDPISEHNRLYWYRQTLGQGPEFLTYFQNEAQLEKSRLLSDRFSAERPKGSFSTLEIQRTEQGDSAMYLCAIPSGQVRETQYFGPGTRLLVL.

This chain's CDR3 is CASGWSGSSEAFF. The CDR3 DNA is TGTGCTAGTGGTTGGAGCGGGAGCTCTGAAGCTTTCTTT. The V call is TRBV12-5, the J call TRBJ1-1; D remains unclear. Per germline, CDR1 LGHNT and CDR2 FRNRAP. The ends were cut back, 4 bases at V and 6 bases at J, with 12 bases in the middle. This CDR3 contains 13 residues.

V and J are TRBV11-2 and TRBJ2-2; no clear D. This CDR3 comprises 15 residues. Per germline, CDR1 SGHAT and CDR2 FQNNGV. V lost 1 base and J 0 bases, leaving 6 bases between the germline ends. The CDR3 protein is CASSLGASNTGELFF. The CDR3 DNA follows: TGTGCCAGCAGCTTAGGGGCATCGAACACCGGGGAGCTGTTTTTT.

J is TRBJ2-5 and V is TRBV6-1; 9 positions agree with TRBD2. V gave up 6 bases and J gave up 3 bases; unmatched junction bases: 8. The CDR3 is 15 amino acids. The germline V gene has CDR1 MNHNS and CDR2 SASEGT. CDR3: CASRGPGLAEETQYF. Written as DNA, the CDR3 is TGTGCCAGCAGGGGTCCGGGACTAGCAGAAGAGACCCAGTACTTC.

The rearrangement uses TRBV30 and TRBJ1-1; a weak D match, TRBD1 (5 bases). V lost 2 bases, J lost 5 bases, and 12 bases lay in between. CDR1 and CDR2 (germline): GTSNPN, SVGIG (reference sequence). The CDR3 sequence is 13 residues long. The CDR3 here is CAWSTQVSTEAFF. As DNA, the CDR3 is TGTGCCTGGAGTACACAGGTTTCGACTGAAGCTTTCTTT.

This clone was observed a single time. The gene calls are TRBV27 and TRBJ2-3, with TRBD1 as a possible D gene (6 bases). Trimming removed 2 bases from V and 3 bases from J, with 9 bases in between. Looked up from germline, CDR1 is MNHEY and CDR2 is SMNVEV (reference sequence). CDR3 length: 14 amino acids. The DNA of the CDR3 is TGTGCCAGCAGTTTAAACAGGGCAACAGATACGCAGTATTTT. Translated, it gives CASSLNRATDTQYF.

The rearrangement uses TRBV12-5 and TRBJ1-2; TRBD1 matches 8 bases. The CDR3 spans 15 residues. Germline lookup yields CDR1 LGHNT and CDR2 FRNRAP. With V trimmed by 3 bases and J by 5 bases, 8 bases remained unmatched. CDR3 bases: TGTGCTAGTGGTTTCCGGGAGGACAGGGATTATGGCTACACCTTC. It specifies CASGFREDRDYGYTF.

The V and J genes are TRBV5-1 and TRBJ1-1, with D possibly being TRBD1 (6 bases). Trimming took off 2 bases at V and 4 bases at J, with 12 bases between the two ends. Germline CDR1 reads SGHRS; CDR2 reads YFSETQ. This CDR3 is built from 14 residues. The chain's CDR3 is CASSFETGSTEAFF. The CDR3, as DNA: TGCGCCAGCAGCTTCGAAACAGGGAGCACTGAAGCTTTCTTT.

CDR3 protein: CASSYLRGRDNEQFF. CDR3 DNA: TGTGCCAGCAGTTACTTGCGCGGGAGGGACAATGAGCAGTTCTTC. The chain recombines TRBV6-6 with TRBJ2-1; 9 bases line up with TRBD2. Germline CDR1 and CDR2: MNHNY and SVGAGI (reference sequence). J gave up 5 bases and V 1 base, and 3 bases lay outside the gene matches. This CDR3 contains 15 residues.

The V gene is TRBV4-1, the J gene TRBJ2-7; D is ambiguous. The germline CDR1 and CDR2 sequences are MGHRA and YSYEKL. The V end lost 0 bases, the J end lost 2 bases, and 8 bases lay between the germline ends. This CDR3 is built from 14 residues. As DNA, the CDR3 is TGCGCCAGCAGCCAAGATGAGTCCGCCTACGAGCAGTACTTC. Amino acid sequence: CASSQDESAYEQYF.

This CDR3 is CASSHLREGTDTQYF. DNA of the CDR3: TGCGCCAGCAGCCACCTCAGGGAGGGCACAGATACGCAGTATTTT. This sequence joins TRBV4-1 and TRBJ2-3; D may be TRBD2 (6 bases). The CDR3 has 15 residues. Germline V lookup: CDR1 MGHRA, CDR2 YSYEKL. The V end lost 3 bases, the J end lost 1 base, and 11 bases lay between the germline ends.